This T cell receptor (beta chain) was found in a study of blood T cell repertoires in COVID-19. V dropped 0 bases and J dropped 2; count of bases not matched to a gene: 10. The CDR3 is 17 residues long. In germline, CDR1 is SGHRS, CDR2 YFSETQ. Sequencing used immunoSEQ multiplex PCR; TCRdb keeps in-frame clones, though not all of them. The data show around 100,000 clones, almost 90% seen once. This TCR derives from a human donor in a cohort sampled during active COVID-19. The sample taken for sequencing was peripheral blood. The V gene is TRBV5-1, the J gene TRBJ1-2, with 7 positions matching TRBD1. CDR3 in amino acids: CASSLATGDSVNYGYTF. CDR3 coding DNA: TGCGCCAGCAGCTTGGCCACCGGGGACAGCGTAAACTATGGCTACACCTTC.